Listed here is a single TCR beta chain. Many counts were recorded for this clonotype. Its antigen remains unidentified. Nothing much larger sits one base from this clone, and base qualities are not available. Library preparation used 5' RACE. The sequencer listed for this sample is NextSeq 500. In the TCR library protocol, a unique molecular identifier was attached to each TCR cDNA molecule so that PCR and sequencing errors could be corrected. For the original study's pipeline: TCR identification, UMI-based error correction and CDR3 extraction were all carried out with Decombinator tools. Expanded TCRs were defined as those above a frequency of 2 per 1,000, corresponding to the top 1% of the tumor frequency distribution. Rényi diversity was computed with the R vegan package after subsampling each repertoire 100 times to 5,000 TCRs. To build CDR3 similarity networks, amino acid triplet string-kernel similarity was used, and CDR3s were connected when their pairwise similarity was above 0.82. TCRdb's own reprocessing of the public reads used fastp at Q25 and MiXCR and kept productive beta chains. All rows with the same CDR3 protein become a single entry with the most common DNA and genes. The V and J calls follow TCRdb's processing rather than the paper's. The sample table shows around 47,000 distinct CDR3 sequences, and around 7.7% are seen once. The top ten clonotypes cover less than 45% of the sample.

The data belong to a study of spatial heterogeneity in lung cancer (dated by TCRdb to 2018 to 2020). With regard to the full study: The donors were about 65 patients from the lung TRACERx cohort who had early-stage, untreated non-small cell lung cancer. In the raw uncorrected reads, each unique combination of TCR and UMI appeared more than ten times on average. Beta-chain transcripts were consistently detected in greater numbers than alpha-chain transcripts, which likely reflects a higher abundance of beta-chain transcripts. The study linked features of the TCR repertoire to counts of nonsynonymous mutations, which were determined by whole-exome sequencing of tumor tissue. At surgery, some 220 tumor regions, 64 matched nontumor lung samples and 56 PBMC samples were TCR-sequenced for both alpha and beta chains. Follow-up PBMC samples were sequenced whenever available, and the median time to follow-up was 2 to 3 years after resection. In non-small cell lung cancer, the study quantitatively compared TCR alpha and beta repertoires across several tumor regions, matched nontumor lung, and blood.

Study-wide findings and limitations: Confirming at a functional level the hypothesis that regional TCRs recognize regional mutations was considered to require additional single-cell paired TCR alpha and beta sequencing. Ubiquitous expanded tumor TCRs were found in blood more often at tumor resection than at routine follow-up. Comparisons of baseline and follow-up blood repertoires included only 14 patients.

CDR1 and CDR2 are drawn from the germline V gene (reference sequence): MNHEY, SMNVEV. Between the V and J ends, shortened by 0 bases and 2 bases respectively, the junction contains 16 bases. From its cysteine to its phenylalanine, the CDR3 spans 17 amino acids. Only the CDR3 DNA stays, 51 bases, in frame from base 1. In the paper's terms, the time point label means: blood at routine non-recurrence follow-up after resection. For TCR sequencing, whole RNA was extracted from tumor and nontumor lung tissue, or from cryopreserved PBMC samples, and no cell sorting was done. Only patients for whom sufficient RNA was available from at least two tumor regions were selected for TCR sequencing.

The chain was built from TRBV27 and TRBJ1-2; no D gene call is confident. The specimen comprised PBMCs, sampled at follow-up. This receptor was taken from a female donor with early-stage non-small cell lung cancer. The CDR3 here reads CASSLSPPGKTNYGYTF. The DNA reads TGTGCCAGCAGTTTATCGCCCCCCGGTAAGACCAACTATGGCTACACCTTC.